This T cell receptor beta chain was documented in a study of blood T cell repertoires in COVID-19. The CDR3 is made up of 12 amino acids. Trimming shortened V by 6 bases and J by 4 bases, and 12 bases separated the two germline ends. Germline V gene lookup returns CDR1 SQVTM and CDR2 ANQGSEA. Profiling relied on immunoSEQ multiplex PCR, and the TCRdb table lists in-frame clones only, not all of them. Of around 300,000 clones listed, 85% to 90% are singletons. Material for sequencing was peripheral blood. V usage is TRBV29-1 and J usage is TRBJ1-1, with a weak D call TRBD1 (5 bases). This receptor was identified in a woman aged 45-65 years with active or convalescent COVID-19. CDR3 in DNA: TGCAGCGTGGCAAGGGGTATCACTGAAGCTTTCTTT. Translation: CSVARGITEAFF.